This TCR beta chain was captured in a study of T-cell memory formation after mild COVID-19. Study-level information: TCR clusters were mostly donor specific.

5'RACE primed from the constant segment yielded TCR alpha and TCR beta cDNA libraries bearing sample barcodes and UMIs. TCRdb used MiXCR to reprocess the 5' RACE reads, holding one entry per CDR3 protein. This sample has some 260,000 distinct CDR3 sequences; around 15% occur once, and the top ten carry 3.5%. The CDR3 runs to 15 residues. V was trimmed by 0 bases and J by 9 bases, leaving 15 bases between them. CDR1 MNHEY and CDR2 SVGEGT come from the germline V gene. As concerns this clonotype: Its antigen is undetermined.

The study's findings and limits: CD4+ contracting clones were found mainly in CM and EM, and CD8+ ones in EMRA. Specificity for SARS-CoV-2 was not confirmed among the second-wave clones peaking on day 37.

The TCR was taken from a man between 18 and 29 years old who had mild COVID-19 (a few samples of this study predate the infection). Cell type and time point are not known. Sequenced: PBMCs or a T cell subset sorted from them (not recorded which). V usage is TRBV6-2 or TRBV6-3 and J usage is TRBJ2-4; D perhaps matches TRBD1 (8 bases). The CDR3 DNA reads as TGTGCCAGCAGTTACTCACGGACAGGGAGGGGCATTCAGTACTTC. Amino acid sequence: CASSYSRTGRGIQYF.